A single sample gave rise to the 30 T cell receptor beta chains below, sequenced in a study of a mutant IDH1 vaccine in newly diagnosed glioma. Measured with immunoSEQ multiplex PCR; TCRdb has only the in-frame clones, and not every one. There are fewer than 35,000 clones in the sample; around 90% occur only once, and around 21% lies in the top ten. These receptors have no known antigen. Noted time point: week 11, during vaccination. Topical imiquimod accompanied each vaccine dose, which consisted of 300 ug of mutant IDH1 20-mer peptide. The sequences come from PBMCs, collected from a glioma patient whose treatment included an IDH1 peptide vaccine. Source of these receptors: a man between 18 and 35 years old with glioma.

The J gene is TRBJ1-2, the V gene TRBV2; D is perhaps TRBD1 (6 bases). Trimming took off 7 bases at V and 6 bases at J, with 9 bases between the two ends. Germline V gene data show CDR1 as SNHLY and CDR2 as FYNNEI. The CDR3 consists of 11 residues. The CDR3 nucleotides are TGTGCCAGCAACCGACAGGATGGCTACACCTTC. Encoded protein: CASNRQDGYTF.

The chain carries TRBV6-6 and TRBJ1-2, with 8 positions matching TRBD1. Germline trimming cut 10 bases from V and 5 bases from J; bases unmatched to any gene: 12. There are 14 residues in the CDR3. Per the germline V gene, CDR1 is MNHNY and CDR2 is SVGAGI (reference sequence). The CDR3 here is CANSDGQGEYGYTF. The CDR3, as DNA: TGTGCCAATTCGGACGGACAGGGAGAGTATGGCTACACCTTC.

The V and J genes are TRBV25-1 and TRBJ2-3, with 13 positions matching TRBD2. Looked up from germline, CDR1 is MGHDK and CDR2 is SYGVNS. This CDR3 has 17 residues. Losses at the gene ends were 1 base for V and 3 bases for J; bases not matched to a gene: 4. This CDR3 is CASSESGLAGWTDTQYF. The DNA for the CDR3 is TGTGCCAGCAGTGAATCGGGACTAGCGGGATGGACAGATACGCAGTATTTT.

The V call is TRBV15, the J call TRBJ1-5; D gene unclear. The V gene's germline CDR1 is LNHNV and CDR2 YYDKDF (reference sequence). The CDR3 length is 13 residues. V was pared by 5 bases and J by 7 bases, with 12 bases between. The CDR3 DNA follows: TGTGCCACCAGCGCGAGGGCGAGGCAGCCCCAGCATTTT. Translation gives CATSARARQPQHF.

The V and J genes are TRBV5-8 and TRBJ2-7, with 7 bases lining up with TRBD1. V dropped 10 bases and J dropped 0; count of bases not matched to a gene: 1. CDR1 and CDR2 from the germline V gene are SGHTS and YDEGEE. The CDR3 extends over 11 amino acids. CDR3 coding DNA: TGTGCCGGGACAGCCTCCTACGAGCAGTACTTC. Protein: CAGTASYEQYF. Looking up the rest from reference TRBV5-8 and TRBJ2-7 gives the full variable domain: EAGVTQSPTHLIKTRGQQATLRCSPISGHTSVYWYQQALGLGLQFLLWYDEGEERNRGNFPPRFSGRQFPNYSSELNVNALELEDSALYLCAGTASYEQYFGPGTRLTVT.

The CDR3 sequence is CASRRTQDRGRREQYF. In DNA form, the CDR3 reads TGTGCCAGCAGGCGGACACAGGACAGGGGGAGGCGCGAGCAGTACTTC. V usage is TRBV28 and J usage is TRBJ2-7, with TRBD1 matching over 10 bases. Germline CDR1 is MDHEN and CDR2 is SYDVKM. CDR3 length: 16 amino acids. V was pared by 6 bases and J by 6 bases, with 14 bases of the junction left unmatched.

This clone was picked up one time. This chain uses TRBV19 with TRBJ1-3; no clear D. Looked up from germline, CDR1 is LNHDA and CDR2 is SQIVND (reference sequence). The CDR3 has 13 amino acids. V lost 11 bases to trimming and J lost 0 bases, with 11 bases between them. CDR3 loop: CAGGPRSGNTIYF. The DNA of the CDR3 is TGTGCCGGCGGACCCCGCTCTGGAAACACCATATATTTT.

This chain links TRBV18 with TRBJ2-1; TRBD1 aligns across 10 bases. The CDR3 sequence is 15 residues long. Trimming removed 3 bases from V and 12 bases from J; junction bases left unmatched: 11. Germline values: CDR1 KGHSH, CDR2 LQKENI. Written as DNA, the CDR3 is TGTGCCAGCTCACCGGGACAGGGGCCGCGCACCGGGCAGTTCTTC. It encodes CASSPGQGPRTGQFF.

V gene TRBV11-3 combines with J gene TRBJ1-1; D remains unclear. CDR3 length: 13 amino acids. The germline V gene encodes CDR1 SGHNT and CDR2 YENEEA. V lost 3 bases and J 2 bases, leaving 7 bases between the germline ends. This CDR3 is CASSFTANTEAFF. The CDR3 coding sequence is TGTGCCAGCAGCTTCACCGCAAACACTGAAGCTTTCTTT. The whole variable domain, remainder taken from reference TRBV11-3 and TRBJ1-1, is EAGVVQSPRYKIIEKKQPVAFWCNPISGHNTLYWYLQNLGQGPELLIRYENEEAVDDSQLPKDRFSAERLKGVDSTLKIQPAELGDSAVYLCASSFTANTEAFFGQGTRLTVV.

This clone was counted a single time. The chain uses TRBV5-4 and TRBJ1-1, with D possibly TRBD1 on 5 matching bases. Trimming left V 2 bases short and J 1 base short, with 12 bases between. This CDR3 has 15 amino acids. Germline lookup yields CDR1 SGHNT and CDR2 YYREEE (reference sequence). The DNA of the CDR3 is TGTGCCAGCAGCTTAGACGGGGGGAGGAACACTGAAGCTTTCTTT. Amino acids: CASSLDGGRNTEAFF.

J is TRBJ2-5 and V is TRBV2, with D perhaps matching TRBD1 (5 bases). V was clipped by 11 bases and J by 4 bases, with 11 bases between them. This CDR3 region has 11 residues. Looked up from germline, CDR1 is SNHLY and CDR2 is FYNNEI. The CDR3 DNA sequence: TGTGCCGGGGCGGAAGGAGAGACCCAGTACTTC. Protein sequence: CAGAEGETQYF.

The chain couples TRBV5-4 to TRBJ2-5; D may match TRBD1 or TRBD2 (5 bases each). V was cut by 2 bases and J by 2 bases, with 13 bases left in between. In germline, CDR1 is SGHNT, CDR2 YYREEE (reference sequence). The CDR3 extends over 15 amino acids. The CDR3 here is CASSFGTQTQETQYF. CDR3 DNA sequence: TGTGCCAGCAGCTTCGGGACCCAGACACAAGAGACCCAGTACTTC.

This chain joins TRBV10-3 and TRBJ1-1; 8 bases line up with TRBD1. The V and J ends lost 10 bases and 2 bases, in that order; junction bases with no gene match: 6. The germline gives CDR1 ENHRY, CDR2 SYGVKD. The CDR3 has 13 amino acids. The CDR3 coding sequence is TGTGCCACACGGGACAGGACAAACACTGAAGCTTTCTTT. Its protein is CATRDRTNTEAFF.

CDR3 bases: TGTGCCAGCGGGACTAGCGGGGGAAGCTCCTACGAGCAGTACTTC. Translating gives CASGTSGGSSYEQYF. The chain links TRBV6-5 to TRBJ2-7; 14 positions match TRBD2. The CDR3 length is 15 residues. Germline V gene lookup returns CDR1 MNHEY and CDR2 SVGAGI. V lost 8 bases to trimming and J lost 0 bases; unmatched junction nucleotides: 3.

This clone was picked up one time. V gene TRBV5-1 combines with J gene TRBJ2-5; a possible D gene is TRBD1 (5 bases). The V gene lost 4 bases and the J gene lost 2 bases, with 12 bases spanning the gap. The V gene's germline CDR1 is SGHRS and CDR2 YFSETQ. This CDR3 has 14 amino acids. CDR3 nucleotides: TGCGCCAGCAGCCCAAGGGGCGATCAAGAGACCCAGTACTTC. It codes for CASSPRGDQETQYF.

This clone was seen only once. The chain joins TRBV5-6 to TRBJ1-4; possibly TRBD1 for D (5 bases). Germline V CDR1 and CDR2: SGHDT, YYEEEE. Trimming pared 0 bases from V and 9 bases from J, leaving 18 bases between. The CDR3 covers 16 residues. CDR3 bases: TGTGCCAGCAGCTTGGCCGGGACCGCCCGTTTTCAAAAACTGTTTTTT. Protein sequence: CASSLAGTARFQKLFF.

This clone was detected once. The CDR3 reads CASTEGGKNYGYTF. The DNA for the CDR3 is TGTGCCAGCACCGAGGGCGGAAAGAACTATGGCTACACCTTC. The gene calls are TRBV25-1 and TRBJ1-2, with no clear D. The CDR3 is 14 amino acids. The V gene's germline CDR1 is MGHDK and CDR2 SYGVNS. Deletions cut 7 bases from V and 2 bases from J, with 14 bases between.

The chain recombines TRBV28 with TRBJ1-6, with a weak D call TRBD1 (5 bases). V gave up 3 bases and J gave up 7 bases, with 10 bases separating them. Per germline, CDR1 MDHEN and CDR2 SYDVKM. The CDR3 is made up of 14 amino acids. This CDR3 reads CASSFSTENSPLHF. The CDR3 DNA is TGTGCCAGCAGTTTCTCGACAGAAAATTCACCCCTCCACTTT.

The chain has TRBV7-2 and TRBJ1-2, with D hard to call. V lost 3 bases, J lost 4 bases, and 6 bases lay in between. Germline CDR1 is SGHTA and CDR2 is FQGNSA. The CDR3 runs to 12 residues. The CDR3 reads CASSFNGYGYTF. DNA of the CDR3: TGTGCCAGCAGCTTTAATGGCTATGGCTACACCTTC.

This chain joins TRBV5-4 and TRBJ1-1; D gene unclear. Trimming pared 2 bases from V and 2 bases from J, leaving 13 bases between. The germline gives CDR1 SGHNT, CDR2 YYREEE (reference sequence). The length of the CDR3 is 15 residues. CDR3 nucleotides: TGTGCCAGCAGCTTAGCAGTTAGCGGAAACACTGAAGCTTTCTTT. Translated, it gives CASSLAVSGNTEAFF.

The J gene is TRBJ1-4, the V gene TRBV15; 8 bases are a match to TRBD1. Germline V gene data show CDR1 as LNHNV and CDR2 as YYDKDF (reference sequence). V dropped 4 bases and J dropped 6; count of bases not matched to a gene: 7. The CDR3 consists of 15 residues. CDR3 DNA: TGTGCCACCAGCAAGCGACAGGGACAGGATGAAAAACTGTTTTTT. This translates into CATSKRQGQDEKLFF. The variable domain in full, with the rest retrieved from reference TRBV15 and TRBJ1-4, is DAMVIQNPRYQVTQFGKPVTLSCSQTLNHNVMYWYQQKSSQAPKLLFHYYDKDFNNEADTPDNFQSRRPNTSFCFLDIRSPGLGDTAMYLCATSKRQGQDEKLFFGSGTQLSVL.

This rearrangement joins TRBV4-1 to TRBJ1-2; D is unclear. Germline V CDR1 and CDR2: MGHRA, YSYEKL. This CDR3 has 14 amino acids. Trimming cost V 2 bases and J 8 bases, with 15 bases left between them. DNA for the CDR3: TGCGCCAGCAGCCAATCCTACGACATACGCGGCTACACCTTC. Encoded protein: CASSQSYDIRGYTF.

The rearrangement uses TRBV7-2 and TRBJ2-1, with 8 bases aligning to TRBD1. The CDR3 sequence is 15 residues long. CDR1 and CDR2 (germline): SGHTA, FQGNSA. V was pared by 3 bases and J by 4 bases, with 5 bases of the junction left unmatched. The CDR3 DNA sequence: TGTGCCAGCAGCTTCGACAGGGGATCTTACAATGAGCAGTTCTTC. Its protein is CASSFDRGSYNEQFF.

The V gene is TRBV11-2, the J gene TRBJ2-2; perhaps TRBD1 as D (5 bases). The germline CDR1 and CDR2 sequences are SGHAT and FQNNGV. This CDR3 is 15 amino acids long. Trimming removed 1 base at V and 5 bases at J, with 11 bases between. The CDR3 DNA reads as TGTGCCAGCAGCTTAGGACAGCAAGCTACCGGGGAGCTGTTTTTT. This sequence encodes CASSLGQQATGELFF.

The chain carries TRBV6-5 and TRBJ1-1; no clear D. V was trimmed by 0 bases and J by 8 bases, leaving 16 bases between them. From germline, CDR1 is MNHEY and CDR2 SVGAGI. The CDR3 spans 15 residues. In DNA, the CDR3 is TGTGCCAGCAGTTACTCCCCGGGGTCCCCAGTCGAAGCTTTCTTT. It is translated as CASSYSPGSPVEAFF.

The chain links TRBV5-1 to TRBJ1-1, with D possibly matching TRBD1 (6 bases). The germline V gene has CDR1 SGHRS and CDR2 YFSETQ. Trimming removed 6 bases from V and 1 base from J, with 13 bases in between. This CDR3 comprises 14 residues. The CDR3 nucleotides read TGCGCCAGCAAAACAGGGTCGGGGAACACTGAAGCTTTCTTT. Protein product: CASKTGSGNTEAFF. Supplemented by reference TRBV5-1 and TRBJ1-1, the full variable domain reads KAGVTQTPRYLIKTRGQQVTLSCSPISGHRSVSWYQQTPGQGLQFLFEYFSETQRNKGNFPGRFSGRQFSNSRSEMNVSTLELGDSALYLCASKTGSGNTEAFFGQGTRLTVV.

The CDR3 nucleotides read TGTGCCATCAGTTTGGGGGCCGGCGGGGGTGAGCAGTATTTT. Amino acids: CAISLGAGGGEQYF. The rearrangement uses TRBV10-3 and TRBJ2-3, with a tentative D call TRBD2 (7 bases). The germline gives CDR1 ENHRY, CDR2 SYGVKD. CDR3 length: 14 amino acids. V dropped 5 bases and J dropped 11 bases, with 20 bases sitting between them.

The chain recombines TRBV9 with TRBJ2-1; tentative D call: TRBD2 (5 bases). The CDR3 is 12 amino acids. The germline V and J ends were trimmed by 4 bases and 9 bases, with 11 bases remaining between them. Germline CDR1 reads SGDLS; CDR2 reads YYNGEE. CDR3 DNA sequence: TGTGCCAGCAGCTTCACAAGCGGTGAGCAGTTCTTC. Amino acid sequence: CASSFTSGEQFF.

The gene calls are TRBV9 and TRBJ2-3; D ambiguous. V was trimmed by 0 bases and J by 4 bases, leaving 12 bases between them. There are 15 residues in the CDR3. Germline lookup yields CDR1 SGDLS and CDR2 YYNGEE. The CDR3 sequence is CASSVGVLEADTQYF. CDR3 nucleotides: TGTGCCAGCAGCGTAGGGGTGTTGGAAGCAGATACGCAGTATTTT.

The V call is TRBV14, the J call TRBJ2-6, with D unresolved. The CDR3 covers 15 residues. The germline gives CDR1 SGHDN, CDR2 FVKESK. Trimming pared 3 bases from V and 0 bases from J, leaving 6 bases between. The CDR3 is CASSHRASGANVLTF. CDR3 nucleotide sequence: TGTGCCAGCAGCCACCGCGCCTCTGGGGCCAACGTCCTGACTTTC.